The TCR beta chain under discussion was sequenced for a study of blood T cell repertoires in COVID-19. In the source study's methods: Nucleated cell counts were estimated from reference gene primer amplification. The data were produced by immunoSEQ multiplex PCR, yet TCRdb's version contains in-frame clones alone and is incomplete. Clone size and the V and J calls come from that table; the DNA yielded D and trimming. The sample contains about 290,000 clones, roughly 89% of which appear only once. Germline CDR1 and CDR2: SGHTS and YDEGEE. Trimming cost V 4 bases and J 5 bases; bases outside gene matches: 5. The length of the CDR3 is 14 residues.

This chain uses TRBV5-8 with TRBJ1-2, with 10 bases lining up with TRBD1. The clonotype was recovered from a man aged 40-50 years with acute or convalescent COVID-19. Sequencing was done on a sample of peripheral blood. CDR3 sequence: CASSPGQGVYGYTF. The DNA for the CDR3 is TGTGCCAGCAGCCCTGGACAGGGGGTTTATGGCTACACCTTC.